This T cell receptor beta chain was profiled in a study of T cell repertoires in aging, cancer and after chemotherapy. Overall study: Repeat sampling of healthy donors over several months to years showed clear clonal overlap.

Regarding this clonotype: The antigen remains undetermined.

The template was genomic DNA from peripheral blood, not RNA. Rearranged V-D-J TRB sequences were amplified with a mixed TRB-A/B primer pool. TCRdb re-called the multiplex PCR reads with MiXCR, one entry per CDR3 protein. The table has roughly 5,000 distinct CDR3 sequences, under 50% seen once; the top ten hold less than 35%. Germline V gene lookup returns CDR1 KGHSH and CDR2 LQKENI. V was cut by 0 bases and J by 9 bases, with 15 bases left in between. The CDR3 is made up of 14 amino acids. Regarding the study as a whole: Healthy donors lost TCR diversity with age mainly through richness, cancer patients through richness and evenness. Rebound thymic output was suggested by rising median generation probability during chemotherapy in each cancer cohort. Untreated cancer patients had significantly lower blood TCR diversity than age-matched healthy donors.

The sequence was collected from a human donor in good health. The rearrangement joins TRBV18 to TRBJ2-7; D is perhaps TRBD1 or TRBD2 (5 bases each). The sample was blood. DNA of the CDR3: TGTGCCAGCTCACCACCTAACTGGGACGGTAGGCAGTACTTC. Translated, it gives CASSPPNWDGRQYF.